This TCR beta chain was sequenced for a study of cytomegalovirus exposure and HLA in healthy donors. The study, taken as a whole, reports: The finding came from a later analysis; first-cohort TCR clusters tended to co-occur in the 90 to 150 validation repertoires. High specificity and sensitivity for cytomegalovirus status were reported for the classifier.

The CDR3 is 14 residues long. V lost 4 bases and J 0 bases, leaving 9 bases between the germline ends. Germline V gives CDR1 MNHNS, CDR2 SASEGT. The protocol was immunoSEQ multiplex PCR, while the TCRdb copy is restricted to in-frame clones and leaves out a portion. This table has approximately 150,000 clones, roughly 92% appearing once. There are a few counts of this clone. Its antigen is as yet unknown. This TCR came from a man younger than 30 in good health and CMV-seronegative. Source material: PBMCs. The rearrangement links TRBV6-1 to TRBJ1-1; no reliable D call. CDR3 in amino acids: CASSALSLNTEAFF. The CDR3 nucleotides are TGTGCCAGCAGTGCTCTATCACTGAACACTGAAGCTTTCTTT.